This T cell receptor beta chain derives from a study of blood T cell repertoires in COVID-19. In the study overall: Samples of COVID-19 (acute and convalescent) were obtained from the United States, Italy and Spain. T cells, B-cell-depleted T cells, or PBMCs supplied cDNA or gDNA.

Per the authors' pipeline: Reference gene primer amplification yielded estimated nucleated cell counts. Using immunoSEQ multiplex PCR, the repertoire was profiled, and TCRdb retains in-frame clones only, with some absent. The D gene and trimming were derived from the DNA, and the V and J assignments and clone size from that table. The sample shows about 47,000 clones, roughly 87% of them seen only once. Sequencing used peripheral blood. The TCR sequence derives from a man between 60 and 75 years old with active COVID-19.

This CDR3 is CASSPLFRAEAFF. The CDR3 DNA sequence: TGTGCCAGCAGTCCTCTCTTCAGGGCTGAAGCTTTCTTT. The chain recombines TRBV2 with TRBJ1-1; possibly TRBD1 for D (5 bases). CDR3 length equals 13 residues. Germline values: CDR1 SNHLY, CDR2 FYNNEI. Trimming stripped 5 bases from V and 6 bases from J, with 13 bases between.